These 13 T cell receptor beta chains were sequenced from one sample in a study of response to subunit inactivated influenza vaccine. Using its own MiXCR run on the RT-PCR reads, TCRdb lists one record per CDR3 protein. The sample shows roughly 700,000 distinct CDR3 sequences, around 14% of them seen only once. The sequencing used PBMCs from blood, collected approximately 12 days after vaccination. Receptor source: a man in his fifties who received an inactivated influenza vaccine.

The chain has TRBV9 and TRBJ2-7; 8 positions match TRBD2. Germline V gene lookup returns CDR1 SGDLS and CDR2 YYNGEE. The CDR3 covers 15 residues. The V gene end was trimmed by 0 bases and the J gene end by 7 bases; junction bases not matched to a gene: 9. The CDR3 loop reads CASSVAPSGLREQYF. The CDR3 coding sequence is TGTGCCAGCAGCGTAGCACCTAGCGGGTTGCGTGAGCAGTACTTC.

CDR3 amino acids: CASSGTLGTGELFF. The CDR3 DNA follows: TGTGCCAGCAGCGGGACGCTGGGCACCGGGGAGCTGTTTTTT. V gene TRBV12-3 or TRBV12-4 combines with J gene TRBJ2-2; either TRBD1 or TRBD2 may fit D (5 bases each). Trimming stripped 6 bases from V and 4 bases from J, with 12 bases between. This CDR3 is 14 amino acids long.

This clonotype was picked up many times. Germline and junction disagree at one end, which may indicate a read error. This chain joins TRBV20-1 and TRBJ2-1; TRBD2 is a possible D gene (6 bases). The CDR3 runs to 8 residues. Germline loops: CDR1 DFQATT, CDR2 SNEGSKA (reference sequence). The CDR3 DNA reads TGCAGTGCTGGGGACTTGCGCTTC. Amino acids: CSAGDLRF.

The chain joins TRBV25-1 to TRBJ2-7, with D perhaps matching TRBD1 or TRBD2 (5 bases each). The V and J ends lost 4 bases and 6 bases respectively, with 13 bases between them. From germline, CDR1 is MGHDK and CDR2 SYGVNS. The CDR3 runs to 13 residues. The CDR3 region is CASSGGSVAEQYF. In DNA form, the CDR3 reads TGTGCCAGCAGTGGGGGGTCAGTAGCCGAGCAGTACTTC.

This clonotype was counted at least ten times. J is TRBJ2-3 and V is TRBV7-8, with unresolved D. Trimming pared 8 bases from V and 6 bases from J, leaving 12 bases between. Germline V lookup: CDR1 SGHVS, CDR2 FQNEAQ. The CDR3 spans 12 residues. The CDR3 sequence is CASGRSVDTQYF. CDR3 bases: TGTGCCAGCGGGCGTTCAGTGGATACGCAGTATTTT.

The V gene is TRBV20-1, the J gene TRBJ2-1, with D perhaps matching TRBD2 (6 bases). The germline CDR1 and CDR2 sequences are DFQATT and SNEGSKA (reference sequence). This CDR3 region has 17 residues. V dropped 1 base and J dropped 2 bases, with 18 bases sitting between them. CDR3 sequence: CSARGGGPQPPYNEQFF. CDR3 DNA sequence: TGCAGTGCTAGAGGGGGAGGACCCCAACCTCCCTACAATGAGCAGTTCTTC.

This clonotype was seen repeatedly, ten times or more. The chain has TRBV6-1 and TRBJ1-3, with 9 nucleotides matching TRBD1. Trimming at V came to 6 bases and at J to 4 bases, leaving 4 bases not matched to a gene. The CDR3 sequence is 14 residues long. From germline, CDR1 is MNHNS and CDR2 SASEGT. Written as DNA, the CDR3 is TGTGCCAGCAGCCACGGGACAGGGGGAAACACCATATATTTT. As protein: CASSHGTGGNTIYF.

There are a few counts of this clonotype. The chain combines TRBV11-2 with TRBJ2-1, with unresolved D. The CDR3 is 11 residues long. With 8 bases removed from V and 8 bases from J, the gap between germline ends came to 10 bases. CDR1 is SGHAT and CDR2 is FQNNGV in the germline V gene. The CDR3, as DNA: TGTGCCAGCGGATTTTGGGATGAGCAGTTCTTC. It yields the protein CASGFWDEQFF.

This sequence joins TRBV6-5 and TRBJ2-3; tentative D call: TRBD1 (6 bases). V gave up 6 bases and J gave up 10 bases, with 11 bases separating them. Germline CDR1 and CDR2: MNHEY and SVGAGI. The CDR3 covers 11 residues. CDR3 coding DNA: TGTGCCAGCAGGACAGGTTTTTCGCAGTATTTT. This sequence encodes CASRTGFSQYF.

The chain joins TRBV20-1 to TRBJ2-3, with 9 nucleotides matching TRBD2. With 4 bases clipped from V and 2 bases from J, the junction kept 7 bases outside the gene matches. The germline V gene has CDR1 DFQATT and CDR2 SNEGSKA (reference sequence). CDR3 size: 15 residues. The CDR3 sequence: CSATQPGLATDTQYF. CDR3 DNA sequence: TGCAGTGCTACACAGCCGGGACTAGCCACAGATACGCAGTATTTT.

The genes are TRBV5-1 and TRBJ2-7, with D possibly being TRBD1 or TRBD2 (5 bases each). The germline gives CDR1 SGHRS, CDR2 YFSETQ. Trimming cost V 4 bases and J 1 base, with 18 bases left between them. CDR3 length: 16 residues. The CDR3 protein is CASSVTLGTSSYEQYF. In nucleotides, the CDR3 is TGCGCCAGCAGCGTGACCCTAGGGACCTCATCCTACGAGCAGTACTTC. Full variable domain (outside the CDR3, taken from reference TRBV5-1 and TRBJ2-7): KAGVTQTPRYLIKTRGQQVTLSCSPISGHRSVSWYQQTPGQGLQFLFEYFSETQRNKGNFPGRFSGRQFSNSRSEMNVSTLELGDSALYLCASSVTLGTSSYEQYFGPGTRLTVT.

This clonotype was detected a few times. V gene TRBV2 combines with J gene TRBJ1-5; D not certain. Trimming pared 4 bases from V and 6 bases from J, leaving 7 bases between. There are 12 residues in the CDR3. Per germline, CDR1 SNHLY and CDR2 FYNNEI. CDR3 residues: CASSGDLQPQHF. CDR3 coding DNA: TGTGCCAGCAGTGGCGACCTTCAGCCCCAGCATTTT.

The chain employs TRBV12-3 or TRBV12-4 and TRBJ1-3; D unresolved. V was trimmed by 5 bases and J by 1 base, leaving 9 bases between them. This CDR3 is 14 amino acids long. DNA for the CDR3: TGTGCCAGCAGTAGACGCCAGTCTGGAAACACCATATATTTT. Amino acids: CASSRRQSGNTIYF.